The entry below describes one T cell receptor beta chain. This sample was taken from a study of T cell clones after liver transplantation. Assay: immunoSEQ multiplex PCR; the TCRdb copy retains only in-frame clones and omits some. The repertoire holds some 120,000 clones, with 90% as singletons. V shed 6 bases and J shed 6 bases, with 18 bases lying between them. CDR1 MDHEN and CDR2 SYDVKM come from the germline V gene. This CDR3 is 14 amino acids long. This clonotype was sampled from a human patient who received a liver transplant. The graft donor may have given rise to some T cells. The genes are TRBV28 and TRBJ2-7; TRBD2 is a possible D gene (6 bases). The starting material was CD4+ T cells from blood, obtained 12 months after liver transplant. The CDR3 region is CASRTRTRGLEQYF. The CDR3 DNA follows: TGTGCCAGCAGAACCCGGACTCGGGGACTCGAGCAGTACTTC. The whole variable domain, filled in from reference TRBV28 and TRBJ2-7, reads DVKVTQSSRYLVKRTGEKVFLECVQDMDHENMFWYRQDPGLGLRLIYFSYDVKMKEKGDIPEGYSVSREKKERFSLILESASTNQTSMYLCASRTRTRGLEQYFGPGTRLTVT.